The 23 T cell receptor beta chains in this list originate from one sample, sequenced in a study of tumor-infiltrating lymphocytes in oesophageal squamous cell carcinoma. TCRdb independently ran MiXCR on the PCR reads; one entry per CDR3 protein. Of over 11,000 distinct CDR3 sequences listed, approximately 45% are singletons. Sequencing was carried out using blood. These receptors all come from a male donor with esophageal squamous cell carcinoma.

This chain joins TRBV7-3 and TRBJ2-5; D remains ambiguous. Germline-derived CDR1 and CDR2 are SGHTA and FQGTGA. CDR3 length equals 13 residues. V was trimmed by 3 bases and J by 3 bases, leaving 8 bases between them. DNA for the CDR3: TGTGCCAGCAGCTTCGGCCGCGAAGAGACCCAGTACTTC. Translation gives CASSFGREETQYF. Full variable domain (rest looked up from reference TRBV7-3 and TRBJ2-5): GAGVSQTPSNKVTEKGKYVELRCDPISGHTALYWYRQSLGQGPEFLIYFQGTGAADDSGLPNDRFFAVRPEGSVSTLKIQRTERGDSAVYLCASSFGREETQYFGPGTRLLVL.

Ten or more counts support this clonotype. The chain joins TRBV5-4 to TRBJ2-5; 7 bases line up with TRBD1. The CDR3 runs to 14 residues. V trimming: 4 bases; J trimming: 2 bases; junction bases outside the gene matches: 5. Germline V CDR1 and CDR2: SGHNT, YYREEE (reference sequence). This CDR3 is CASSRGTVQETQYF. The DNA of the CDR3 is TGTGCCAGCAGCCGAGGGACAGTACAAGAGACCCAGTACTTC.

The rearrangement uses TRBV28 and TRBJ2-3; 13 bases line up with TRBD2. Germline V gives CDR1 MDHEN, CDR2 SYDVKM. Trimming at V came to 5 bases and at J to 2 bases, leaving 4 bases not matched to a gene. The CDR3 covers 16 residues. The CDR3 coding sequence is TGTGCCAGCAGTCTTACTAGCGGGAGGGCCACAGATACGCAGTATTTT. It is translated as CASSLTSGRATDTQYF.

The chain carries TRBV9 and TRBJ2-6; no firm D call. From germline, CDR1 is SGDLS and CDR2 YYNGEE. V lost 4 bases, J lost 1 base, and 15 bases lay in between. CDR3 length: 17 residues. CDR3 in amino acids: CASSSPPRRSGANVLTF. DNA for the CDR3: TGTGCCAGCAGCTCCCCCCCGAGGCGGTCTGGGGCCAACGTCCTGACTTTC.

The CDR3 sequence is CASSLTGNYQPQHF. CDR3 DNA: TGTGCCAGCAGCTTGACAGGGAACTATCAGCCCCAGCATTTT. This chain uses TRBV12-3 or TRBV12-4 with TRBJ1-5; TRBD1 agrees at 7 bases. This CDR3 has 14 amino acids. Unmatched junction bases numbered 7, after V lost 6 bases and J lost 5 bases.

Details on this clonotype: This likely comes from a read error, as the CDR3 has no conserved phenylalanine or tryptophan at its end. It is unclear where the CDR3 begins or ends on the DNA, so no DNA is shown, and the CDR3 is as TCRdb lists it. The chain's CDR3 is CASSSREASGQ. The chain has TRBV7-3 and TRBJ1-1. The length of the CDR3 is 11 amino acids, counting both ends. CDR1 and CDR2 (germline): SGHTA, FQGTGA.

The rearrangement uses TRBV7-2 and TRBJ2-3, with a possible D match to TRBD2 (6 bases). The CDR3 has 16 residues. Germline V gene data show CDR1 as SGHTA and CDR2 as FQGNSA. Trimming shortened V by 5 bases and J by 3 bases, and 18 bases separated the two germline ends. The CDR3: CASSPRRAGVTDTQYF. The CDR3 DNA sequence: TGTGCCAGCAGCCCAAGAAGAGCGGGTGTTACAGATACGCAGTATTTT.

This clonotype was seen at least ten times. The chain combines TRBV19 with TRBJ2-7; D might be TRBD2 (5 bases). Germline V gene lookup returns CDR1 LNHDA and CDR2 SQIVND (reference sequence). This CDR3 has 13 amino acids. With 5 bases removed from V and 2 bases from J, the gap between germline ends came to 10 bases. CDR3 region: CASSGRDAYEQYF. The CDR3 bases are TGTGCCAGTAGTGGCCGGGATGCCTACGAGCAGTACTTC.

This clonotype was counted only a few times. The rearrangement links TRBV12-3 or TRBV12-4 to TRBJ2-5; TRBD1 might be the D (5 bases). The J call may not be correct, given that the DNA end is closer to TRBJ2-7. The CDR3 has 15 residues. The CDR3 DNA reads TGTGCCAGCAGTTTGGTTCAGGGCGTTTCCTACGAGCAGTACTTC. It encodes CASSLVQGVSYEQYF.

The rearrangement joins TRBV7-2 to TRBJ2-1, with D unresolved. V was shortened by 1 base and J by 3 bases, with 1 base between the two germline ends. Germline values: CDR1 SGHTA, CDR2 FQGNSA. The CDR3 extends over 12 amino acids. CDR3 nucleotide sequence: TGTGCCAGCAGCTTAGTCTACAATGAGCAGTTCTTC. Encoded protein: CASSLVYNEQFF.

The chain employs TRBV7-8 and TRBJ2-1, with 10 bases identical to TRBD2. The J call is uncertain, as TRBJ2-5 better fits the DNA end. The CDR3 spans 16 residues. CDR1 is SGHVS, CDR2 FQNEAQ, per germline. The CDR3 nucleotides are TGTGCCAGCAGCTTGTATTCTAGCGGGAGACAAGAGACCCAGTACTTC. Residues: CASSLYSSGRQETQYF.

This clonotype was found a few times. The rearrangement links TRBV3-1 to TRBJ2-1, with TRBD2 matching over 10 bases. Germline CDR1 LGHDT, CDR2 YNNKEL (reference sequence). After removal of 4 bases from V and 0 bases from J, the junction contained 6 bases not matched to a gene. CDR3 length equals 17 residues. CDR3 loop: CASSPGASGSSYNEQFF. The CDR3 DNA follows: TGTGCCAGCAGCCCCGGCGCTAGCGGGAGCTCCTACAATGAGCAGTTCTTC.

This clonotype has a count of ten or more. The rearrangement joins TRBV5-6 to TRBJ2-3; TRBD2 agrees at 7 bases. Germline CDR1 is SGHDT and CDR2 is YYEEEE. This CDR3 contains 16 residues. V shed 1 base, J shed 5 bases, and the junction held 10 bases outside the gene matches. The CDR3 DNA follows: TGTGCCAGCAGCTTGAGGATGGGACTAATATTAGATACGCAGTATTTT. Translation: CASSLRMGLILDTQYF.

This clonotype was picked up a small number of times. The V gene is TRBV7-3, the J gene TRBJ2-2; D possibly uses TRBD1 or TRBD2 (5 bases each). CDR3 length equals 14 residues. V was trimmed by 4 bases and J by 2 bases, leaving 8 bases between them. Germline V gene lookup returns CDR1 SGHTA and CDR2 FQGTGA. The CDR3, as DNA: TGTGCCAGCAGCTGGGACGGAAACACCGGGGAGCTGTTTTTT. Residues: CASSWDGNTGELFF.

The gene calls are TRBV7-3 and TRBJ1-1, with D unresolved. The DNA end lines up better with TRBJ2-1; the J call may be wrong. CDR3 length equals 17 residues. The germline V gene has CDR1 SGHTA and CDR2 FQGTGA. CDR3 DNA sequence: TGTGCCAGCAGCTTATTCAGTAAAGACCTCACCTACAATGAGCAGTTCTTC. Its translation is CASSLFSKDLTYNEQFF.

The chain is built from TRBV7-2 and TRBJ2-5; TRBD2 aligns across 8 bases. The J call may be wrong; the DNA end is better matched by TRBJ2-7. This CDR3 comprises 14 residues. Germline V lookup: CDR1 SGHTA, CDR2 FQGNSA. CDR3: CASSFSGRAYEQYF. In DNA, the CDR3 is TGTGCCAGCAGCTTTTCCGGGAGGGCCTACGAGCAGTACTTC.

The genes are TRBV12-3 or TRBV12-4 and TRBJ2-7; D is uncertain. The DNA end favors TRBJ2-1, so the J call may be wrong. The CDR3 is made up of 11 amino acids. Here the CDR3 reads CASSFSDEQFF. The CDR3, as DNA: TGTGCCAGCAGTTTTTCGGACGAGCAGTTCTTC.

The chain links TRBV11-3 to TRBJ2-7, with TRBD1 matching 8 bases. V shed 5 bases, J shed 4 bases, and the junction held 4 bases outside the gene matches. From germline, CDR1 is SGHNT and CDR2 YENEEA. The CDR3 has 13 residues. CDR3 sequence (DNA): TGTGCCAGCAGCCGGACAGGGAAGTACGAGCAGTACTTC. Translated: CASSRTGKYEQYF. The complete variable domain, with remaining parts taken from reference TRBV11-3 and TRBJ2-7, reads EAGVVQSPRYKIIEKKQPVAFWCNPISGHNTLYWYLQNLGQGPELLIRYENEEAVDDSQLPKDRFSAERLKGVDSTLKIQPAELGDSAVYLCASSRTGKYEQYFGPGTRLTVT.

The chain couples TRBV7-2 to TRBJ2-3; 8 bases align to TRBD2. V lost 4 bases and J lost 8; bases outside the gene matches: 11. This CDR3 comprises 15 residues. CDR1 and CDR2 (germline): SGHTA, FQGNSA. In nucleotides, the CDR3 is TGTGCCAGCAGCTCCACTAGCGGACCTCAGGGTACGCAGTATTTT. Its protein is CASSSTSGPQGTQYF.

The V call is TRBV7-3, the J call TRBJ2-5; D ambiguous. The germline gives CDR1 SGHTA, CDR2 FQGTGA. The V and J ends lost 0 bases and 11 bases respectively, with 7 bases between them. There are 11 residues in the CDR3. The CDR3 spells CASSLTIWQYF. The CDR3, as DNA: TGTGCCAGCAGCTTAACAATCTGGCAGTACTTC.

The chain carries TRBV7-2 and TRBJ2-5; 7 bases are a match to TRBD2. The CDR3 sequence is 13 residues long. The trim removed 5 bases at V and 11 bases at J, leaving 11 bases unmatched. CDR1 and CDR2 (germline): SGHTA, FQGNSA. CDR3 in DNA: TGTGCCAGCAGCCTCTCTAGCGGTAATGAGCAGTACTTC. Its translation: CASSLSSGNEQYF.

This sequence joins TRBV10-1 and TRBJ2-5; D unclear. With the DNA end fitting TRBJ2-7 better, the J assignment may be wrong. CDR3 size: 12 residues. Germline V gene lookup returns CDR1 WNHNN and CDR2 SYGVQD (reference sequence). The DNA of the CDR3 is TGCGCCAGCCAACCGAGGATTTACGAGCAGTACTTC. Protein product: CASQPRIYEQYF.

V usage is TRBV12-3 or TRBV12-4 and J usage is TRBJ2-3; D ambiguous. The V gene lost 2 bases and the J gene lost 4 bases, with 7 bases spanning the gap. The CDR3 loop spans 13 amino acids. CDR3 protein: CASSLNGADTQYF. The CDR3 DNA reads TGTGCCAGCAGTTTAAATGGGGCAGATACGCAGTATTTT.